Listed here are 28 T cell receptor beta chains from one sample, sequenced in a study of low-dose radiotherapy and immunotherapy resistance in tumors. cDNA synthesis used a TRAV/TRBV-specific primer set for both chains. The PCR that amplified TCRs ran for approximately 20 cycles, relying on a constant-region primer and a V-primer adapter. Each CDR3 protein is one row after TCRdb ran MiXCR on the reads. The data contain 14,000 to 15,000 distinct CDR3 sequences, 45% to 55% of them seen just once; the ten biggest clones take up 3.5% to 4.5%. The receptors were sampled from a human donor with advanced metastatic prostate, ovarian, gallbladder or colorectal cancer (not recorded which). This table probably holds off-target reads from a library built for another chain.

About this clonotype: Likely a read error: the CDR3 ends without its conserved phenylalanine or tryptophan. The limits of the CDR3 on the DNA are not certain, so only TCRdb's listed CDR3 is given. The V call is TRBV7-8, the J call TRBJ2-7; the D segment call TRBD2 is taken from the table without a DNA check. The CDR3 contains 14 residues when both ends are counted. Germline V gene data show CDR1 as SGHVS and CDR2 as FQNEAQ. CDR3 region: CASSTGLAGSISWA.

V and J are TRBV5-1 and TRBJ2-3; D is uncertain. Germline CDR1 is SGHRS and CDR2 is YFSETQ. With 3 bases removed from V and 0 bases from J, the gap between germline ends came to 11 bases. The CDR3 runs to 15 residues. The CDR3 DNA is TGCGCCAGCAGCTCAACAGCCTATAGCACAGATACGCAGTATTTT. It specifies CASSSTAYSTDTQYF.

This clonotype was seen more than once but under ten times. The J gene is TRBJ2-2, the V gene TRBV18; D gene uncertain. The V end lost 5 bases, the J end lost 0 bases, and 7 bases lay between the germline ends. In germline, CDR1 is KGHSH, CDR2 LQKENI. The CDR3 sequence is 14 residues long. CDR3 residues: CASSSVTNTGELFF. As DNA, the CDR3 is TGTGCCAGCTCAAGCGTAACGAACACCGGGGAGCTGTTTTTT.

The rearrangement links TRBV11-2 to TRBJ2-4; D remains ambiguous. The CDR3 loop spans 12 amino acids. Germline loops: CDR1 SGHAT, CDR2 FQNNGV. The germline V and J ends were trimmed by 2 bases and 10 bases, with 9 bases remaining between them. The CDR3 DNA sequence: TGTGCCAGCAGCTTAACAGACCTAATTCAGTACTTC. Translation: CASSLTDLIQYF. The variable domain in full, with the rest retrieved from reference TRBV11-2 and TRBJ2-4, is EAGVAQSPRYKIIEKRQSVAFWCNPISGHATLYWYQQILGQGPKLLIQFQNNGVVDDSQLPKDRFSAERLKGVDSTLKIQPAKLEDSAVYLCASSLTDLIQYFGAGTRLSVL.

The chain combines TRBV7-8 with TRBJ2-7; D may correspond to TRBD1 or TRBD2 (5 bases each). V gave up 3 bases and J gave up 4 bases, with 13 bases separating them. The germline gives CDR1 SGHVS, CDR2 FQNEAQ. The CDR3 contains 14 residues. CDR3 bases: TGTGCCAGCAGCTTTGAGGGACCGATATACGAGCAGTACTTC. As protein: CASSFEGPIYEQYF.

This chain links TRBV6-1 with TRBJ1-5; D unclear. The CDR3 loop spans 14 amino acids. Germline CDR1 is MNHNS and CDR2 is SASEGT. Trimming removed 4 bases from V and 0 bases from J, with 7 bases in between. The CDR3 protein is CASSAQDSNQPQHF. For the CDR3, the DNA is TGTGCCAGCAGTGCCCAGGATAGCAATCAGCCCCAGCATTTT.

The table lists this clonotype with a few counts. The chain joins TRBV7-1 to TRBJ2-5; a possible D gene is TRBD2 (5 bases). TRBV7-1 is an ORF, with its function uncertain. V was cut by 5 bases and J by 5 bases, with 15 bases left in between. The CDR3 runs 14 residues. As DNA, the CDR3 is TGTGCCAGCAGCCCGCCCCCCCGGAGGGAGACCCAGTACTTC. Its protein is CASSPPPRRETQYF.

This sequence joins TRBV7-2 and TRBJ2-5; the D gene could be TRBD1 or TRBD2 (5 bases each). The V end was cut by 2 bases, the J end by 1 base, with 14 bases between. The germline CDR1 and CDR2 sequences are SGHTA and FQGNSA. The CDR3 consists of 16 residues. The CDR3 protein is CASSLSPTGTQETQYF. CDR3 DNA: TGTGCCAGCAGCTTATCCCCGACGGGGACCCAAGAGACCCAGTACTTC.

This clonotype was detected a few times. The V and J genes are TRBV29-1 and TRBJ2-1; 7 bases align to TRBD1. Germline V gene lookup returns CDR1 SQVTM and CDR2 ANQGSEA. The CDR3 has 14 residues. V lost 6 bases, J lost 8 bases, and 13 bases stayed unmatched. The CDR3 coding sequence is TGCAGCGTCCGCCAACTATTAACAGGGGATGAGCAGTTCTTC. It specifies CSVRQLLTGDEQFF.

This clonotype was found a few times. Here the CDR3 reads CASSTPEGGTQYF. Here the CDR3 DNA reads TGTGCCAGCAGTACCCCGGAGGGGGGGACCCAGTACTTC. V usage is TRBV5-4 and J usage is TRBJ2-5; D possibly matches TRBD1 or TRBD2 (6 bases each). CDR1 SGHNT and CDR2 YYREEE come from the germline V gene (reference sequence). V dropped 5 bases and J dropped 7 bases, with 15 bases sitting between them. This CDR3 is 13 amino acids long.

This chain connects TRBV28 to TRBJ2-7; D possibly uses TRBD1 or TRBD2 (7 bases each). Germline loops: CDR1 MDHEN, CDR2 SYDVKM. The V end lost 5 bases, the J end lost 3 bases, and 17 bases lay between the germline ends. This CDR3 region has 15 residues. The CDR3 sequence: CASSPRGAGGYEQYF. DNA for the CDR3: TGTGCCAGCAGTCCCCGGGGGGCAGGGGGCTACGAGCAGTACTTC.

CDR3 residues: CASSPQGDTQYF. DNA for the CDR3: TGTGCCAGCAGCCCACAGGGAGATACGCAGTATTTT. The chain combines TRBV7-9 with TRBJ2-3; possibly TRBD1 for D (6 bases). This CDR3 is 12 amino acids long. Per the germline V gene, CDR1 is SEHNR and CDR2 is FQNEAQ (reference sequence). The V and J ends lost 5 bases and 5 bases respectively, with 8 bases between them.

There are a few counts of this clonotype. DNA for the CDR3: TGTGCCAGCAGTTTAGCGGCGGGGCGTGTCTATGGCTACACCTTC. Translating gives CASSLAAGRVYGYTF. The chain joins TRBV12-3 or TRBV12-4 to TRBJ1-2; maybe TRBD1 (5 bases). The CDR3 consists of 15 residues. V dropped 0 bases and J dropped 4 bases, with 12 bases sitting between them.

CDR3 loop: CSVARDGANYGYTF. The CDR3 nucleotides read TGCAGCGTTGCCCGGGACGGAGCTAACTATGGCTACACCTTC. This chain links TRBV29-1 with TRBJ1-2, with a possible D match to TRBD1 (5 bases). CDR3 length: 14 residues. Deletions cut 4 bases from V and 0 bases from J, with 12 bases between. Germline V gives CDR1 SQVTM, CDR2 ANQGSEA.

The chain is built from TRBV12-3 or TRBV12-4 and TRBJ2-1; TRBD2 matches at 14 bases. This CDR3 is built from 18 residues. The V segment lost 5 bases and the J segment 0 bases; nucleotides outside the gene matches: 6. The CDR3 DNA reads as TGTGCCAGCAGTACGACTAGCGGGGGGGCCAGCTCCTACAATGAGCAGTTCTTC. Protein: CASSTTSGGASSYNEQFF.

V is TRBV5-1 and J is TRBJ2-6; D possibly uses TRBD1 or TRBD2 (6 bases each). This CDR3 comprises 18 residues. CDR1 and CDR2 (germline): SGHRS, YFSETQ. Trimming shortened V by 4 bases and J by 0 bases, and 17 bases separated the two germline ends. CDR3 coding DNA: TGCGCCAGCAGCCTCGGGGGCAGGGATCTCTCTGGGGCCAACGTCCTGACTTTC. Amino acids: CASSLGGRDLSGANVLTF.

The chain couples TRBV6-2 or TRBV6-3 to TRBJ2-3; no clear D. The CDR3 length is 12 residues. Trimming removed 6 bases at V and 3 bases at J, with 7 bases between. From germline, CDR1 is MNHEY and CDR2 SVGEGT. This CDR3 is CASSGRTDTQYF. CDR3 DNA: TGTGCCAGCAGCGGGCGGACAGATACGCAGTATTTT.

The V gene is TRBV11-2, the J gene TRBJ1-5; D gene ambiguous. Germline CDR1 reads SGHAT; CDR2 reads FQNNGV. The CDR3 contains 12 residues. Trimming took off 1 base at V and 3 bases at J, with 1 base between the two ends. CDR3 amino acids: CASSLVNQPQHF. CDR3 in DNA: TGTGCCAGCAGCTTAGTCAATCAGCCCCAGCATTTT. The variable domain in full, completed from reference TRBV11-2 and TRBJ1-5, reads EAGVAQSPRYKIIEKRQSVAFWCNPISGHATLYWYQQILGQGPKLLIQFQNNGVVDDSQLPKDRFSAERLKGVDSTLKIQPAKLEDSAVYLCASSLVNQPQHFGDGTRLSIL.

The chain recombines TRBV7-8 with TRBJ2-7, with a weak D call TRBD1 (5 bases). V lost 1 base and J 0 bases, leaving 16 bases between the germline ends. The length of the CDR3 is 17 residues. The germline V gene has CDR1 SGHVS and CDR2 FQNEAQ. The CDR3 sequence is CASSLDPAGIFSYEQYF. The CDR3 DNA reads TGTGCCAGCAGCTTAGATCCGGCAGGGATATTCTCCTACGAGCAGTACTTC.

In DNA, the CDR3 is TGTGCCATCAGGGGGGGAAAGGCCCAAGAGACCCAGTACTTC. It translates to CAIRGGKAQETQYF. V and J are TRBV10-3 and TRBJ2-5, with D perhaps matching TRBD2 (6 bases). The germline V gene encodes CDR1 ENHRY and CDR2 SYGVKD. Between the trimmed V and J ends, which lost 6 bases and 1 base, there was a span of 12 bases. The CDR3 is 14 residues long.

The chain is built from TRBV2 and TRBJ1-1; weak D call: TRBD1 (6 bases). The V end was cut by 3 bases, the J end by 1 base, with 6 bases between. Germline V lookup: CDR1 SNHLY, CDR2 FYNNEI. The CDR3 is 13 residues long. The CDR3 nucleotides are TGTGCCAGCAGTGAGGGGGCGAACACTGAAGCTTTCTTT. It specifies CASSEGANTEAFF.

In this sample, this clonotype turned up a few times. The V call is TRBV7-2, the J call TRBJ2-3, with D maybe TRBD2 (7 bases). V lost 5 bases to trimming and J lost 10 bases, with 19 bases between them. CDR1 is SGHTA, CDR2 FQGNSA, per germline. The CDR3 has 14 residues. The CDR3 reads CASSLSGGAGAQYF. CDR3 coding DNA: TGTGCCAGCAGCCTCTCGGGAGGCGCAGGGGCGCAGTATTTT.

This sequence joins TRBV7-8 and TRBJ1-4; D is possibly TRBD1 (5 bases). The CDR3 covers 12 residues. With 6 bases removed from V and 8 bases from J, the gap between germline ends came to 10 bases. Germline V lookup: CDR1 SGHVS, CDR2 FQNEAQ. CDR3 protein: CASSSRDEKLFF. The CDR3 coding sequence is TGTGCCAGCAGTTCAAGGGACGAAAAACTGTTTTTT.

The J gene is TRBJ1-2, the V gene TRBV28, with D perhaps matching TRBD1 (5 bases). CDR3 length: 13 residues. V lost 5 bases, J lost 4 bases, and 11 bases lay in between. Germline-derived CDR1 and CDR2 are MDHEN and SYDVKM. CDR3 DNA sequence: TGTGCCAGCAGTCCCCAGGGCCCCTATGGCTACACCTTC. It is translated as CASSPQGPYGYTF.

V usage is TRBV2 and J usage is TRBJ1-1, with D uncertain. Per the germline V gene, CDR1 is SNHLY and CDR2 is FYNNEI. Trimming left V 6 bases short and J 0 bases short, with 8 bases between. This CDR3 region has 13 residues. The CDR3 DNA is TGTGCCAGCAGCCCTGGGATGAACACTGAAGCTTTCTTT. Residues: CASSPGMNTEAFF.

This clonotype was seen a handful of times. The chain employs TRBV6-4 and TRBJ2-3; D is undetermined. The CDR3 covers 14 residues. V lost 6 bases and J 2 bases, leaving 12 bases between the germline ends. Germline CDR1 reads MRHNA; CDR2 reads SNTAGT. The CDR3, as DNA: TGTGCCAGCAGCGAGGTCCATTACACAGATACGCAGTATTTT. Its protein product is CASSEVHYTDTQYF.

This clonotype was recorded a few times. The gene calls are TRBV4-1 and TRBJ2-7; TRBD1 matches at 10 bases. The CDR3 spans 15 residues. Germline CDR1 reads MGHRA; CDR2 reads YSYEKL. Losses at the gene ends were 3 bases for V and 1 base for J; bases not matched to a gene: 3. CDR3 coding DNA: TGCGCCAGCAGCCACGGGACAGGGGCTTCCTACGAGCAGTACTTC. Translation: CASSHGTGASYEQYF.

This chain connects TRBV5-1 to TRBJ2-3, with 10 nucleotides matching TRBD1. V shed 7 bases and J 6 bases; nucleotides not matched to a gene: 5. The V gene's germline CDR1 is SGHRS and CDR2 YFSETQ. The CDR3 is made up of 13 amino acids. CDR3 coding DNA: TGCGCCAGCGGCCGGGACAGGGGCGATACGCAGTATTTT. The encoded protein is CASGRDRGDTQYF. The full variable domain, completed using reference TRBV5-1 and TRBJ2-3, is KAGVTQTPRYLIKTRGQQVTLSCSPISGHRSVSWYQQTPGQGLQFLFEYFSETQRNKGNFPGRFSGRQFSNSRSEMNVSTLELGDSALYLCASGRDRGDTQYFGPGTRLTVL.